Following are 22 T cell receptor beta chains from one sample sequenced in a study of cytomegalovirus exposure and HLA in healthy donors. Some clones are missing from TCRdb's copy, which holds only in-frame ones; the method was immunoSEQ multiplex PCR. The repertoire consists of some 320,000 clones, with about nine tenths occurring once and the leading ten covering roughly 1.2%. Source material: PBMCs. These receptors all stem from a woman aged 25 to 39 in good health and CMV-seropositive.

The DNA of the CDR3 is TGTGCCAGCAGCATAGGGGGAAGTAGCACAGATACGCAGTATTTT. Its translation: CASSIGGSSTDTQYF. The rearrangement joins TRBV9 to TRBJ2-3; weak D call: TRBD1 (6 bases). The CDR3 extends over 15 amino acids. Trimming removed 4 bases from V and 0 bases from J, with 12 bases in between. Per germline, CDR1 SGDLS and CDR2 YYNGEE. The full variable domain, its missing parts supplied by reference TRBV9 and TRBJ2-3, is DSGVTQTPKHLITATGQRVTLRCSPRSGDLSVYWYQQSLDQGLQFLIQYYNGEERAKGNILERFSAQQFPDLHSELNLSSLELGDSALYFCASSIGGSSTDTQYFGPGTRLTVL.

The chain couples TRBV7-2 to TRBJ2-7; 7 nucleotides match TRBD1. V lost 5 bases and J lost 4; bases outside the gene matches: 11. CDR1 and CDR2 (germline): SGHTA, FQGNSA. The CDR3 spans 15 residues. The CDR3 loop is CASSEGQVDWYEQYF. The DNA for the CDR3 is TGTGCCAGCAGCGAAGGACAGGTAGACTGGTACGAGCAGTACTTC.

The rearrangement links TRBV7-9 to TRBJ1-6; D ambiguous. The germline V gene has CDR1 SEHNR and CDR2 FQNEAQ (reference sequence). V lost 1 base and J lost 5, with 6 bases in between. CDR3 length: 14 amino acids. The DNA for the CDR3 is TGTGCCAGCAGCTTAGAACGGCATAATTCACCCCTCCACTTT. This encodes CASSLERHNSPLHF.

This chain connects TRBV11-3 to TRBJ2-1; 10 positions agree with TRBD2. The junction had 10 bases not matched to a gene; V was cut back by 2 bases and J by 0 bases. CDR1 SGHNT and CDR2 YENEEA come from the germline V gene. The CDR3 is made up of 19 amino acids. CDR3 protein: CASSLRGTSAVSSYNEQFF. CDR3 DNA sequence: TGTGCCAGCAGCTTAAGGGGGACTAGCGCCGTGAGCTCCTACAATGAGCAGTTCTTC.

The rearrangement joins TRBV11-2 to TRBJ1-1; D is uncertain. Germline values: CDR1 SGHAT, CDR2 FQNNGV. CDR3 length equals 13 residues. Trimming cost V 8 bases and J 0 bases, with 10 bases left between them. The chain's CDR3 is CASEGQLNTEAFF. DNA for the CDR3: TGTGCCAGCGAAGGGCAGTTGAACACTGAAGCTTTCTTT.

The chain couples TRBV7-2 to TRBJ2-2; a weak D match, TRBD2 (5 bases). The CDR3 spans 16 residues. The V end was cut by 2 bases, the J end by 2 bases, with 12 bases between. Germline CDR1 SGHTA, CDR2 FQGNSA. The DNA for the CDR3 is TGTGCCAGCAGCTTACAGGCCGGGATAAACACCGGGGAGCTGTTTTTT. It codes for CASSLQAGINTGELFF. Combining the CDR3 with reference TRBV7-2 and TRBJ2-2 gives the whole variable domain GAGVSQSPSNKVTEKGKDVELRCDPISGHTALYWYRQSLGQGLEFLIYFQGNSAPDKSGLPSDRFSAERTGGSVSTLTIQRTQQEDSAVYLCASSLQAGINTGELFFGEGSRLTVL.

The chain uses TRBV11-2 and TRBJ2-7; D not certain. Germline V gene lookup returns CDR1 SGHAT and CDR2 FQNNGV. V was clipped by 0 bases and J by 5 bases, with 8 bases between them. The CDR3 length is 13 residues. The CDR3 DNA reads TGTGCCAGCAGCTTAGATCGGGCACACGAGCAGTACTTC. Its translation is CASSLDRAHEQYF.

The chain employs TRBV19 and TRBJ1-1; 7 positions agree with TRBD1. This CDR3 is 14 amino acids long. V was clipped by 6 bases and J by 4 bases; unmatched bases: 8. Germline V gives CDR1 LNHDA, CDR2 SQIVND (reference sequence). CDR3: CASSKTGYPTEAFF. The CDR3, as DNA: TGTGCCAGTAGCAAGACAGGGTACCCCACTGAAGCTTTCTTT.

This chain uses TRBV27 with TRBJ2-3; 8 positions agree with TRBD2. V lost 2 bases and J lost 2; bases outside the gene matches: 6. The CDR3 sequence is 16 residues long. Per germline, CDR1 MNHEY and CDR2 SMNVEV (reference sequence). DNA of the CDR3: TGTGCCAGCAGTTTAATCCGGGAGGGACACACAGATACGCAGTATTTT. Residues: CASSLIREGHTDTQYF.

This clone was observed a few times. CDR3 protein: CASSLGRGRELDGYTF. In DNA, the CDR3 is TGCGCCAGCAGCTTGGGAAGGGGGCGAGAATTAGATGGCTACACCTTC. The rearrangement uses TRBV5-1 and TRBJ1-2; 7 bases match TRBD1. The length of the CDR3 is 16 residues. Trimming took 0 bases from V and 6 from J; bases not matched to a gene: 11. In germline, CDR1 is SGHRS, CDR2 YFSETQ.

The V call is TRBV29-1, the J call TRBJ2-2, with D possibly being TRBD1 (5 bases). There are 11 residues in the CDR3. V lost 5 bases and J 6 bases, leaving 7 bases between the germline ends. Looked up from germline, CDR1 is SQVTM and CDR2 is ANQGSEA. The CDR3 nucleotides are TGCAGCGTTCTAGGGGCCGGGGAGCTGTTTTTT. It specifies CSVLGAGELFF.

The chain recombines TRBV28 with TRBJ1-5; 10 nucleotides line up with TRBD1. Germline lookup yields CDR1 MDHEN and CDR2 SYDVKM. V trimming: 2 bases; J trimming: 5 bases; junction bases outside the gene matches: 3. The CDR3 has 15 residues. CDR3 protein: CASSLNGQGDQPQHF. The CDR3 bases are TGTGCCAGCAGTTTAAACGGACAGGGGGATCAGCCCCAGCATTTT.

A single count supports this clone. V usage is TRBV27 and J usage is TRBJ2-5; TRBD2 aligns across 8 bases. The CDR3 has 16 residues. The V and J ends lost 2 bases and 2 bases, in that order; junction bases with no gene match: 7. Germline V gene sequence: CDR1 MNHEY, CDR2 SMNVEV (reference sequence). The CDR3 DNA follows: TGTGCCAGCAGTTTAACCCGGCCGGGAGGGCAAGAGACCCAGTACTTC. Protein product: CASSLTRPGGQETQYF.

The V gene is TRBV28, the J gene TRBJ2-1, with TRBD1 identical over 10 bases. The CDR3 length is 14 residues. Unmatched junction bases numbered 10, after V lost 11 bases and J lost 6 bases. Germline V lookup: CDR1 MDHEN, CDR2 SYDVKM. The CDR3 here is CALGGQGILNEQFF. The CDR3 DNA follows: TGTGCCCTAGGGGGACAGGGGATACTCAATGAGCAGTTCTTC.

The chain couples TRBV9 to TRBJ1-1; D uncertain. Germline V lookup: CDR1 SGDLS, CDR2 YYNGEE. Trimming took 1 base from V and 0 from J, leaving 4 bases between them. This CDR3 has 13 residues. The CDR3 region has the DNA TGTGCCAGCAGCGTATATTTGAACACTGAAGCTTTCTTT. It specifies CASSVYLNTEAFF.

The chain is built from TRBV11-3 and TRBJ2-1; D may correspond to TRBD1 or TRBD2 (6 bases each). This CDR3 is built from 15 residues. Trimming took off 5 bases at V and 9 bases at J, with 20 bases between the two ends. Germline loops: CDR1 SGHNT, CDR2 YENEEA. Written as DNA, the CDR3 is TGTGCCAGCAGCAGGAGGGGGGCACCGACGGGTGAGCAGTTCTTC. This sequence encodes CASSRRGAPTGEQFF.

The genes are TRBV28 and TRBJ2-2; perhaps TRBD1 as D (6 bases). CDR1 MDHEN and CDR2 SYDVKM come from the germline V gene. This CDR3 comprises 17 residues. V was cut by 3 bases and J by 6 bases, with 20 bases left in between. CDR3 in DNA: TGTGCCAGCAGTTTCCTACAACTCGACAGGCTGCCCGGGGAGCTGTTTTTT. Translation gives CASSFLQLDRLPGELFF.

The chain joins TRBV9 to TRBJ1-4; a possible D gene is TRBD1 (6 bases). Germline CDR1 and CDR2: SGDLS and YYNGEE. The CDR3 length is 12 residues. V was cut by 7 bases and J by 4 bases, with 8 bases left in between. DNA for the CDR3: TGTGCCAGCGGACAGCTTAATGAAAAACTGTTTTTT. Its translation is CASGQLNEKLFF.

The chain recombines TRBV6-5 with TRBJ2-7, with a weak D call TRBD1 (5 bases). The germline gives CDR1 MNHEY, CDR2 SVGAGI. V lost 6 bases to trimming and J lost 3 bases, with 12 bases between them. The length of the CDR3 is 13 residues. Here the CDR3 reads CASRPGHLYEQYF. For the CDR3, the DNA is TGTGCCAGCAGACCCGGACACCTCTACGAGCAGTACTTC.

The CDR3 region has the DNA TGCGCCAGCAGCTTGCCAGGCACTAACACTGAAGCTTTCTTT. This translates into CASSLPGTNTEAFF. The chain recombines TRBV5-1 with TRBJ1-1; D remains unclear. Germline CDR1 SGHRS, CDR2 YFSETQ. CDR3 length: 14 amino acids. Trimming shortened V by 1 base and J by 2 bases, and 9 bases separated the two germline ends.

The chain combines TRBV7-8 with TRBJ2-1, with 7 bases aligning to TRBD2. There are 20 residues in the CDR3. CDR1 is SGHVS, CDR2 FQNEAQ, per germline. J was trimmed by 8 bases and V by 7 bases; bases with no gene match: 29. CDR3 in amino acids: CASIRRGSKRWLAAQDEQFF. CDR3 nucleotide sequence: TGTGCCAGCATTCGGAGGGGCTCGAAAAGGTGGCTAGCGGCTCAGGATGAGCAGTTCTTC.

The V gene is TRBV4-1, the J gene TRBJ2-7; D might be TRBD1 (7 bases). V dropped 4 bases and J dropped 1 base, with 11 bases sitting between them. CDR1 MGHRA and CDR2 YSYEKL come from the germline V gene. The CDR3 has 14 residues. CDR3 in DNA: TGCGCCAGCAGCCGCCCAGGGGGGTCCTACGAGCAGTACTTC. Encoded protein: CASSRPGGSYEQYF.